The text below deals with one TCR beta chain. Its specificity is not known. This entry is derived from a study of cytomegalovirus exposure and HLA in healthy donors. Germline CDR1 PRHDT, CDR2 FYEKMQ (reference sequence). Trimming took off 7 bases at V and 2 bases at J, with 5 bases between the two ends. The length of the CDR3 is 11 residues. It was with 60 Vbeta and 13 Jbeta primers that the PCR ran. The protocol was immunoSEQ multiplex PCR, while the TCRdb copy is restricted to in-frame clones and leaves out a portion. This table has 150,000 to 200,000 clones, roughly 60% appearing once. Study outcomes and limitations: Rates of TCR association differed by HLA locus in a later analysis, with DRB1 highest and HLA-C lowest. In a later analysis, compared with equally common non-associated chains, HLA-associated beta chains were more expanded. It was likely that a cluster of highly shared sequence variants was a sequencing artifact. The authors later found most CMV-associated TCR beta chains appeared HLA-restricted.

The V and J genes are TRBV13 and TRBJ1-1, with no clear D. Material for sequencing was PBMCs. The sequence came from a middle-aged man in good health and CMV-seronegative. CDR3: CASTLNTEAFF. DNA of the CDR3: TGTGCCAGCACCCTAAACACTGAAGCTTTCTTT. Full variable domain (missing parts from reference TRBV13 and TRBJ1-1): AAGVIQSPRHLIKEKRETATLKCYPIPRHDTVYWYQQGPGQDPQFLISFYEKMQSDKGSIPDRFSAQQFSDYHSELNMSSLELGDSALYFCASTLNTEAFFGQGTRLTVV.